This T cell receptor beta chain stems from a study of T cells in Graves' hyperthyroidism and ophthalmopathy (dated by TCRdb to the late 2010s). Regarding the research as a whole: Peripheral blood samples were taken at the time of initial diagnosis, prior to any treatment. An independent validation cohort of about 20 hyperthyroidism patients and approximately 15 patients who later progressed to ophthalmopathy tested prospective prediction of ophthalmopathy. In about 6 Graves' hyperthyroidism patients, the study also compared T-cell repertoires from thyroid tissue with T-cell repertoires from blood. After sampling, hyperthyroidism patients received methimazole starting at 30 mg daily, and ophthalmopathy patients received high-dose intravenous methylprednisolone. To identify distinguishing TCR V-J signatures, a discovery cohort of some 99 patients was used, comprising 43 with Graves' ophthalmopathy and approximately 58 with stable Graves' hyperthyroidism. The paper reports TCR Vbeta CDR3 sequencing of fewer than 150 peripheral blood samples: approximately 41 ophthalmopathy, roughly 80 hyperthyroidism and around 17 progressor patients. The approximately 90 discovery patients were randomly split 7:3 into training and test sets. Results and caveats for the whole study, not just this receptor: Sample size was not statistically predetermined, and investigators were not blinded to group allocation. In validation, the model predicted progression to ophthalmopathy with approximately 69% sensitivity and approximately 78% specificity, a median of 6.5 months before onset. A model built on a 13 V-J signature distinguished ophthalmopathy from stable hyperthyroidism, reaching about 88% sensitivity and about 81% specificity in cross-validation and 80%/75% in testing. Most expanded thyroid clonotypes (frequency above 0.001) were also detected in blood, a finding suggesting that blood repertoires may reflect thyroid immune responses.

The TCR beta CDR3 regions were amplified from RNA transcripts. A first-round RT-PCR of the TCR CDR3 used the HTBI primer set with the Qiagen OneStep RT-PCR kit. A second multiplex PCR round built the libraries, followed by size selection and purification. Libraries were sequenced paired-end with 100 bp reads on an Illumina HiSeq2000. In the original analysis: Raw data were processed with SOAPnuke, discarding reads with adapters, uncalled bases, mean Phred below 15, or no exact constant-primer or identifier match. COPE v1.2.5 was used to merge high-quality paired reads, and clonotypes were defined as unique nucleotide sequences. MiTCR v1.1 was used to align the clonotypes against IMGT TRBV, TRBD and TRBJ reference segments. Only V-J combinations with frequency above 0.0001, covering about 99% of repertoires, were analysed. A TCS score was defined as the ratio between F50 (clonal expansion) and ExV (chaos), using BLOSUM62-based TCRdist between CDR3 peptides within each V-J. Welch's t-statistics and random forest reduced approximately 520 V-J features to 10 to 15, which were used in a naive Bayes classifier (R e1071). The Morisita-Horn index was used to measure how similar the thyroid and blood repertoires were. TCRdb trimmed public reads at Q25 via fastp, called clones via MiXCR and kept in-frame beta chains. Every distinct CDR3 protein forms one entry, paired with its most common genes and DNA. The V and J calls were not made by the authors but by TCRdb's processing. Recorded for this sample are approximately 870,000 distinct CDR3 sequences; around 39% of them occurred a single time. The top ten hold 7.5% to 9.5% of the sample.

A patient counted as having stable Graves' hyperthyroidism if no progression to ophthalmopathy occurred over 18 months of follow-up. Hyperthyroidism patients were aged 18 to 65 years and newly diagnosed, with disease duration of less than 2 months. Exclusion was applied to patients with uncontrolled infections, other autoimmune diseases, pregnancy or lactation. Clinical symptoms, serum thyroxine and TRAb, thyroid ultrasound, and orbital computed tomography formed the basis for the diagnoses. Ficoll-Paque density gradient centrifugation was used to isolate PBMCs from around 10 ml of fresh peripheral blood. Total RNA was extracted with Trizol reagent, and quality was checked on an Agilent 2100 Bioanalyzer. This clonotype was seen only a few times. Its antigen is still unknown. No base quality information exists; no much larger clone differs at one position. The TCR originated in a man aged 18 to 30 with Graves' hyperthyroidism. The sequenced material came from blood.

The DNA is as follows: TGTGCCAGCAGAGGCAACTACGAGCAGTACTTC. Translated, this is CASRGNYEQYF. Rearrangement joined TRBV6-5 to TRBJ2-7, with the D gene too uncertain to name. The germline V gene yields MNHEY for CDR1 and SVGAGI for CDR2. V is reduced by 6 bases and J by 3 bases, leaving a spacing of 6 bases between them. Including cysteine and phenylalanine, the CDR3 has 11 amino acids. The retained sequence is limited to the CDR3, 33 bases, with the frame set at the first base.